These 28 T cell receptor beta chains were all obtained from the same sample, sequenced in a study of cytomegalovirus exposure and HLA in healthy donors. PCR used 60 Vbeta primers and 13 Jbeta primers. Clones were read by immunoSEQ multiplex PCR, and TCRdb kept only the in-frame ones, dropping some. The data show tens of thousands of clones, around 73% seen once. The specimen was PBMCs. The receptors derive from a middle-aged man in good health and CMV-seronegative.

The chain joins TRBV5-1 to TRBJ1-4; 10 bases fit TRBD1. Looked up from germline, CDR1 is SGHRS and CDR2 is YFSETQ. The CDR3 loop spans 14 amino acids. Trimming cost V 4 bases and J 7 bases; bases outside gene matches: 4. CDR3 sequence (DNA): TGCGCCAGCAGCACCGGGACAGGGGTTGAAAAACTGTTTTTT. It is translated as CASSTGTGVEKLFF.

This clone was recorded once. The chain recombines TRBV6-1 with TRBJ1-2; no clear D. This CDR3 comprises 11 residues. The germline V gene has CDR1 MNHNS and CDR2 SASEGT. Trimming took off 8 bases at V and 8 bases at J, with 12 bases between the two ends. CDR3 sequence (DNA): TGTGCCAGCGGGCAGGCCGGCGGCTACACCTTC. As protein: CASGQAGGYTF.

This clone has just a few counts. This CDR3 is CASSTSGGPNTGELFF. The CDR3 region has the DNA TGCGCCAGCAGTACTAGCGGGGGCCCGAACACCGGGGAGCTGTTTTTT. The gene calls are TRBV10-1 and TRBJ2-2; 11 bases agree with TRBD2. Trimming at V came to 5 bases and at J to 0 bases, leaving 2 bases not matched to a gene. This CDR3 has 16 residues. Germline CDR1 reads WNHNN; CDR2 reads SYGVQD (reference sequence).

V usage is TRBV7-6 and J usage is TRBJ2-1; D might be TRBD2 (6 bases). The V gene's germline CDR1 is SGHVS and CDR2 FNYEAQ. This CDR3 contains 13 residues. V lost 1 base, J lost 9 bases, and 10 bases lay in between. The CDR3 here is CASSLGGLSEQFF. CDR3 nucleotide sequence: TGTGCCAGCAGCTTAGGGGGACTCAGTGAGCAGTTCTTC.

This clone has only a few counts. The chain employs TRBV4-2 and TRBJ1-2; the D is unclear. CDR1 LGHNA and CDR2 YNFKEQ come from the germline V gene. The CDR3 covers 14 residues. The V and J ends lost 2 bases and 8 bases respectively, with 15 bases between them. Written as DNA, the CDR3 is TGTGCCAGCAGCCAATTCCGGGAACCCCTAGGCTACACCTTC. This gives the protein CASSQFREPLGYTF.

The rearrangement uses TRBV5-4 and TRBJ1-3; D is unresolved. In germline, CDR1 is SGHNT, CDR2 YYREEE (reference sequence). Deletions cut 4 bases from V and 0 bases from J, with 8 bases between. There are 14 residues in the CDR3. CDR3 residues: CASSRTGSGNTIYF. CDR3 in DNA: TGTGCCAGCAGCCGCACGGGCTCTGGAAACACCATATATTTT. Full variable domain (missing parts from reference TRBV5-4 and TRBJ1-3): ETGVTQSPTHLIKTRGQQVTLRCSSQSGHNTVSWYQQALGQGPQFIFQYYREEENGRGNFPPRFSGLQFPNYSSELNVNALELDDSALYLCASSRTGSGNTIYFGEGSWLTVV.

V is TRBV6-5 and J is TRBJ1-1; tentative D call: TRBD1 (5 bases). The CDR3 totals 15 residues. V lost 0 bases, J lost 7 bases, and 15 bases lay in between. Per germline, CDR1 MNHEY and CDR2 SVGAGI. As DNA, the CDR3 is TGTGCCAGCAGTTACTCTTCTCAGGGATCAAGTGAAGCTTTCTTT. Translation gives CASSYSSQGSSEAFF.

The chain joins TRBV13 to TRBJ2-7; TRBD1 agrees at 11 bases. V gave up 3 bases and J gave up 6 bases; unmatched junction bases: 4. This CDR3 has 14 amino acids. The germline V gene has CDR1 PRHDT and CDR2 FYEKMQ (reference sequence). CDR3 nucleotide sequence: TGTGCCAGCAGCTTTTGGGACAGGGGGGTCGAGCAGTACTTC. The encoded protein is CASSFWDRGVEQYF.

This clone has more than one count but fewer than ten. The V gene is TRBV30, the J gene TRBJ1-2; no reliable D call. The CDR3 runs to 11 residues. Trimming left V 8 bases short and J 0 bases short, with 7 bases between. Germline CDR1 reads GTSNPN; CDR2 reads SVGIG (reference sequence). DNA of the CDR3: TGTGCCACCGGGTCTAACTATGGCTACACCTTC. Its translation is CATGSNYGYTF.

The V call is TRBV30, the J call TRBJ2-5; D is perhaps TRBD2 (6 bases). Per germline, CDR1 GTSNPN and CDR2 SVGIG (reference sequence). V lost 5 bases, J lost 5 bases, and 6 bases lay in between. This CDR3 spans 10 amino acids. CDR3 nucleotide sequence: TGTGCCTGGGGGAGGGAGACCCAGTACTTC. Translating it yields CAWGRETQYF.

For the CDR3, the DNA is TGCAGCGTCAGTGGCGGGACAGGGGGTGGCTACACCTTC. Residues: CSVSGGTGGGYTF. The V call is TRBV29-1, the J call TRBJ1-2; TRBD1 agrees at 11 bases. After removal of 6 bases from V and 7 bases from J, the junction contained 7 bases not matched to a gene. This CDR3 is 13 amino acids long. Germline CDR1 reads SQVTM; CDR2 reads ANQGSEA.

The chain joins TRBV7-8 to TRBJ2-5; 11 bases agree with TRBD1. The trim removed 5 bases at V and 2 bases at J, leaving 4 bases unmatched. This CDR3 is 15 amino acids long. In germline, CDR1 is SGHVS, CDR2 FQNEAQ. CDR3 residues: CASSHGTGGQETQYF. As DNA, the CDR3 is TGTGCCAGCAGCCACGGGACAGGGGGACAAGAGACCCAGTACTTC.

CDR3: CASSQERTGGPDEQFF. The CDR3 DNA reads TGTGCCAGCAGCCAAGAACGGACGGGGGGGCCCGATGAGCAGTTCTTC. The J gene is TRBJ2-1, the V gene TRBV4-2; 8 bases match TRBD2. Germline values: CDR1 LGHNA, CDR2 YNFKEQ. V dropped 0 bases and J dropped 8; count of bases not matched to a gene: 9. The CDR3 contains 16 residues.

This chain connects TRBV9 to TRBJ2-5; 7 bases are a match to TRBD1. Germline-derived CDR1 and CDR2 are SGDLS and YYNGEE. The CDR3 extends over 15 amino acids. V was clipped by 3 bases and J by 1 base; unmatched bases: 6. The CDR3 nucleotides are TGTGCCAGCAGCGGAAGGGACAGCCGCCAAGAGACCCAGTACTTC. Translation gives CASSGRDSRQETQYF.

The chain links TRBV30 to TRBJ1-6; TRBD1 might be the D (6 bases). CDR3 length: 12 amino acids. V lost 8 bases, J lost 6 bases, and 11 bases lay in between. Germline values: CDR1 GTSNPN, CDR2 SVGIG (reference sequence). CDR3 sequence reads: CAHREGNSPLHF. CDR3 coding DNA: TGTGCCCACAGGGAGGGTAATTCACCCCTCCACTTT.

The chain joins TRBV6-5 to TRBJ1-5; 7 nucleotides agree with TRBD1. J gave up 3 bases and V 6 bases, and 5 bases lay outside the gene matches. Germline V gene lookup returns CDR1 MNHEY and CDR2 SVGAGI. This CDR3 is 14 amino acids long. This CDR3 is CASRKTGVNQPQHF. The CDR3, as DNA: TGTGCCAGCAGAAAAACAGGGGTCAATCAGCCCCAGCATTTT.

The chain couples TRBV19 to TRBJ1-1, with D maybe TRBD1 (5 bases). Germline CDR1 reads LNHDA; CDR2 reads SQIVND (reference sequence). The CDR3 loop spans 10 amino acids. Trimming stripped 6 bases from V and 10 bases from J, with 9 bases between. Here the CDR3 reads CASSAGIAFF. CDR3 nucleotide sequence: TGTGCCAGTAGCGCAGGGATAGCTTTCTTT.

In DNA, the CDR3 is TGTGCCAGCAGCCAGGGGGGGAACACTGAAGCTTTCTTT. Residues: CASSQGGNTEAFF. The genes are TRBV14 and TRBJ1-1, with D possibly being TRBD1 (5 bases). V was trimmed by 3 bases and J by 1 base, leaving 6 bases between them. Looked up from germline, CDR1 is SGHDN and CDR2 is FVKESK. The CDR3 is 13 amino acids.

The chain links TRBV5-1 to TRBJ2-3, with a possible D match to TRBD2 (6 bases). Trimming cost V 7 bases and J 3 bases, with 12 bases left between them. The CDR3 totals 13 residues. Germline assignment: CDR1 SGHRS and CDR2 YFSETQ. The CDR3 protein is CASGRHVTDTQYF. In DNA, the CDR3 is TGCGCCAGCGGGAGGCACGTTACAGATACGCAGTATTTT. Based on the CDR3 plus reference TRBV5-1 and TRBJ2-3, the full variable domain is KAGVTQTPRYLIKTRGQQVTLSCSPISGHRSVSWYQQTPGQGLQFLFEYFSETQRNKGNFPGRFSGRQFSNSRSEMNVSTLELGDSALYLCASGRHVTDTQYFGPGTRLTVL.

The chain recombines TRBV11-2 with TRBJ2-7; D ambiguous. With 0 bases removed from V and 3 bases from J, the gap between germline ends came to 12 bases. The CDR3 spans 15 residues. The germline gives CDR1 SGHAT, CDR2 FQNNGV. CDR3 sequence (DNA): TGTGCCAGCAGCTTAGAACAGACGCCGTACTACGAGCAGTACTTC. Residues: CASSLEQTPYYEQYF.

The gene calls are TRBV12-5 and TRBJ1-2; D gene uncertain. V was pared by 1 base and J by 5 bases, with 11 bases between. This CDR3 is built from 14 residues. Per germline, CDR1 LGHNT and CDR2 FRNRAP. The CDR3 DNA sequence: TGTGCTAGTGGTTTGGGGGCGATAGGATATGGCTACACCTTC. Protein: CASGLGAIGYGYTF.

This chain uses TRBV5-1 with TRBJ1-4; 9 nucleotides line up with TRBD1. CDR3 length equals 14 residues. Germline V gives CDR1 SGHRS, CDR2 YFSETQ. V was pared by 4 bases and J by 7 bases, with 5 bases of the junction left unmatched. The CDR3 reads CASSRDRVVEKLFF. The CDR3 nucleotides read TGCGCCAGCAGCCGGGACAGGGTGGTTGAAAAACTGTTTTTT.

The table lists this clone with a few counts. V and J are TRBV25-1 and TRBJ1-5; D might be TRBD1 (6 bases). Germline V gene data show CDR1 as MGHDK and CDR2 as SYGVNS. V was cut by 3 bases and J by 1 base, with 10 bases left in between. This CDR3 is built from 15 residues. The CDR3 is CASSDQGTSNQPQHF. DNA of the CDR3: TGTGCCAGCAGTGATCAGGGGACCAGCAATCAGCCCCAGCATTTT. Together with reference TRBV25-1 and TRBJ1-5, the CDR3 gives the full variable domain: EADIYQTPRYLVIGTGKKITLECSQTMGHDKMYWYQQDPGMELHLIHYSYGVNSTEKGDLSSESTVSRIRTEHFPLTLESARPSHTSQYLCASSDQGTSNQPQHFGDGTRLSIL.

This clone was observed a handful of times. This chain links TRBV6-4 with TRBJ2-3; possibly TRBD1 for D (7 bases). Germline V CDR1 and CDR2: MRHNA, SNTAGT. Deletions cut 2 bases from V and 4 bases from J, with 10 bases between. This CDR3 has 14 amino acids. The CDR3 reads CASSDTGEADTQYF. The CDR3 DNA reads TGTGCCAGCAGTGACACAGGGGAGGCAGATACGCAGTATTTT.

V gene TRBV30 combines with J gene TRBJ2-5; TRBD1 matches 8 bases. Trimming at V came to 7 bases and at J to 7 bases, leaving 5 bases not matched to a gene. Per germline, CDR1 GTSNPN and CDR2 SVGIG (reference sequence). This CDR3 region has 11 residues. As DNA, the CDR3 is TGTGCCTTAGGGACAGGAGTGACCCAGTACTTC. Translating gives CALGTGVTQYF. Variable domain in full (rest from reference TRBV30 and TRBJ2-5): SQTIHQWPATLVQPVGSPLSLECTVEGTSNPNLYWYRQAAGRGLQLLFYSVGIGQISSEVPQNLSASRPQDRQFILSSKKLLLSDSGFYLCALGTGVTQYFGPGTRLLVL.

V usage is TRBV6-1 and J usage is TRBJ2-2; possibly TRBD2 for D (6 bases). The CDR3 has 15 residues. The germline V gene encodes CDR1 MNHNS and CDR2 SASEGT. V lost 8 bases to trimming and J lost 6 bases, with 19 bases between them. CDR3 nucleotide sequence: TGTGCCAGCGGGGGGACGGGTGAAAGAGCCGGGGAGCTGTTTTTT. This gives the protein CASGGTGERAGELFF.

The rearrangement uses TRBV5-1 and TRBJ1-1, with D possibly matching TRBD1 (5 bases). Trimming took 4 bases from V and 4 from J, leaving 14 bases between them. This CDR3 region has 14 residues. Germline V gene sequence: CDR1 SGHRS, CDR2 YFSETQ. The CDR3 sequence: CASSAPAGGTEAFF. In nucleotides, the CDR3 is TGCGCCAGCAGCGCCCCCGCGGGGGGCACTGAAGCTTTCTTT.

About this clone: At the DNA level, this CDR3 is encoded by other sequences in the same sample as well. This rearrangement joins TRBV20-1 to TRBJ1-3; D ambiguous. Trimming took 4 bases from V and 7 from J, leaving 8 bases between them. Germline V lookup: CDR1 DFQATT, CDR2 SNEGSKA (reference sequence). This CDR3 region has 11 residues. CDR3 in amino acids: CSATTSNTIYF. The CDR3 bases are TGCAGTGCTACCACATCGAACACCATATATTTT.